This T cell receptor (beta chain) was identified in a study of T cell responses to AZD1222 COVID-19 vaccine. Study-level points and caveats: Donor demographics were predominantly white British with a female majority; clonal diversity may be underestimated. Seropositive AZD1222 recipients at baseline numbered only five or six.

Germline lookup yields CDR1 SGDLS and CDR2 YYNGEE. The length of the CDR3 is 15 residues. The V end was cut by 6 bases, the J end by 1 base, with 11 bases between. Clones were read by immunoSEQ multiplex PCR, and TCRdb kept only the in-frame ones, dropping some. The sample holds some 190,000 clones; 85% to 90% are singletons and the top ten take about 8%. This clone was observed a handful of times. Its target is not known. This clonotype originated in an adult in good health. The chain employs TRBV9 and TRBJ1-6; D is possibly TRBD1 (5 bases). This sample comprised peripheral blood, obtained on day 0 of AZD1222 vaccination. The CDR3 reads CASTDGTSYNSPLHF. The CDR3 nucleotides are TGTGCCAGCACCGATGGGACTTCCTATAATTCACCCCTCCACTTT.